The 20 T cell receptor beta chains below all came from one sample that was sequenced in a study of CD8 T cells in Susac syndrome. Random hexamers were used to reverse transcribe an amount of about 0.45 to 1 ug RNA. TCRdb re-derived calls from the immunoSEQ multiplex PCR reads in MiXCR, one entry per CDR3 protein. The sample lists over 80,000 distinct CDR3 sequences, about 94% occurring once. The sequencing sample was made of CD8+ T cells from PBMCs. The receptor set was obtained from a human donor with Susac syndrome.

This clonotype has only a few counts. CDR3 sequence: CAGGNEQFF. CDR3 bases: TGTGCCGGCGGCAATGAGCAGTTCTTC. The chain recombines TRBV7-2 with TRBJ2-1; no clear D gene. Germline loops: CDR1 SGHTA, CDR2 FQGNSA. The CDR3 consists of 9 residues. The V end was cut by 11 bases, the J end by 6 bases, with 5 bases between.

This clonotype was found a few times. The chain links TRBV5-6 to TRBJ2-2; D unclear. CDR1 and CDR2 from the germline V gene are SGHDT and YYEEEE. V was cut by 3 bases and J by 2 bases, with 5 bases left in between. The CDR3 spans 13 residues. CDR3 sequence reads: CASSYGNTGELFF. The CDR3, as DNA: TGTGCCAGCAGCTACGGTAACACCGGGGAGCTGTTTTTT.

This sequence joins TRBV3-1 and TRBJ2-3; TRBD1 matches 8 bases. The V and J ends lost 4 bases and 4 bases, in that order; junction bases with no gene match: 4. Germline V gene data show CDR1 as LGHDT and CDR2 as YNNKEL (reference sequence). The CDR3 covers 14 residues. The CDR3 nucleotides read TGTGCCAGCAGCCCCCGGACAGGGTCAGATACGCAGTATTTT. Its translation is CASSPRTGSDTQYF.

This clonotype was found a few times. The V and J genes are TRBV5-4 and TRBJ2-3; D uncertain. Germline V lookup: CDR1 SGHNT, CDR2 YYREEE (reference sequence). V lost 4 bases and J 1 base, leaving 4 bases between the germline ends. The length of the CDR3 is 12 residues. The CDR3: CASSRGTDTQYF. CDR3 bases: TGTGCCAGCAGCCGCGGCACAGATACGCAGTATTTT.

This clonotype was detected once. The chain carries TRBV2 and TRBJ2-7; 7 nucleotides line up with TRBD2. V shed 8 bases, J shed 0 bases, and the junction held 16 bases outside the gene matches. This CDR3 comprises 17 residues. Germline assignment: CDR1 SNHLY and CDR2 FYNNEI. As DNA, the CDR3 is TGTGCCAGCCTCAAGACTAGCAGCAGCGACAACTCCTACGAGCAGTACTTC. Its protein is CASLKTSSSDNSYEQYF.

CDR3 sequence (DNA): TGTGCCACCAGCCCTCGCAGGGGGGGCACCTACGAGCAGTACTTC. Translated, it gives CATSPRRGGTYEQYF. The chain couples TRBV15 to TRBJ2-7, with D possibly being TRBD1 or TRBD2 (7 bases each). The CDR3 has 15 amino acids. Germline CDR1 is LNHNV and CDR2 is YYDKDF (reference sequence). Trimming cost V 5 bases and J 2 bases, with 16 bases left between them.

This sequence joins TRBV7-6 and TRBJ2-7; D might be TRBD2 (5 bases). The CDR3 covers 14 residues. V was pared by 4 bases and J by 5 bases, with 15 bases between. Germline loops: CDR1 SGHVS, CDR2 FNYEAQ. CDR3: CASSWGRGLDEQYF. The CDR3 bases are TGTGCCAGCAGCTGGGGTAGAGGGCTTGACGAGCAGTACTTC.

The chain has TRBV25-1 and TRBJ2-5; 7 bases align to TRBD1. V shed 5 bases and J 2 bases; nucleotides not matched to a gene: 14. The CDR3 length is 17 residues. From germline, CDR1 is MGHDK and CDR2 SYGVNS. The CDR3 sequence: CASSSLETGWGQETQYF. For the CDR3, the DNA is TGTGCCAGCAGTTCATTGGAGACAGGGTGGGGGCAAGAGACCCAGTACTTC. Filled out from reference TRBV25-1 and TRBJ2-5, the complete variable domain reads EADIYQTPRYLVIGTGKKITLECSQTMGHDKMYWYQQDPGMELHLIHYSYGVNSTEKGDLSSESTVSRIRTEHFPLTLESARPSHTSQYLCASSSLETGWGQETQYFGPGTRLLVL.

This clonotype was seen just once. The chain has TRBV15 and TRBJ2-7; D is perhaps TRBD1 or TRBD2 (6 bases each). The V and J ends lost 4 bases and 2 bases respectively, with 9 bases between them. Germline CDR1 LNHNV, CDR2 YYDKDF (reference sequence). CDR3 length equals 13 residues. The DNA for the CDR3 is TGTGCCACCAGCAAGGGGGGCCCCTACGAGCAGTACTTC. Its translation: CATSKGGPYEQYF.

This chain joins TRBV7-9 and TRBJ1-5; tentative D call: TRBD1 (5 bases). Trimming left V 5 bases short and J 5 bases short, with 13 bases between. The CDR3 loop spans 14 amino acids. The germline CDR1 and CDR2 sequences are SEHNR and FQNEAQ (reference sequence). The DNA for the CDR3 is TGTGCCAGCAGCCCAACCCTACAGGATCAGCCCCAGCATTTT. Encoded protein: CASSPTLQDQPQHF.

The sample holds one count of this clonotype. The chain joins TRBV4-3 to TRBJ2-7, with TRBD2 matching over 13 bases. The CDR3 runs 16 residues. V lost 1 base and J lost 6; bases outside the gene matches: 6. Germline V CDR1 and CDR2: LGHNA, YSLEER. CDR3 sequence reads: CASSQGGLAGISEQYF. In DNA form, the CDR3 reads TGCGCCAGCAGCCAAGGGGGACTAGCGGGAATCAGCGAGCAGTACTTC.

The genes are TRBV28 and TRBJ2-6, with D uncertain. Trimming shortened V by 4 bases and J by 0 bases, and 13 bases separated the two germline ends. CDR3 length equals 17 residues. Germline-derived CDR1 and CDR2 are MDHEN and SYDVKM. CDR3 loop: CASSSNRPVSGANVLTF. The CDR3, as DNA: TGTGCCAGCAGTTCTAACAGACCAGTCTCTGGGGCCAACGTCCTGACTTTC.

The V gene is TRBV4-3, the J gene TRBJ2-7; tentatively, D is TRBD1 or TRBD2 (6 bases each). V gave up 0 bases and J gave up 6 bases, with 12 bases separating them. The CDR3 totals 14 residues. Germline CDR1 reads LGHNA; CDR2 reads YSLEER. For the CDR3, the DNA is TGCGCCAGCAGCCAAGAAACAGGGACTCGCGAGCAGTACTTC. This codes for CASSQETGTREQYF.

This sequence joins TRBV28 and TRBJ2-2; D uncertain. V was cut by 6 bases and J by 2 bases, with 7 bases left in between. Germline lookup yields CDR1 MDHEN and CDR2 SYDVKM. This CDR3 spans 13 amino acids. This chain's CDR3 is CASSWGNTGELFF. CDR3 coding DNA: TGTGCCAGCAGCTGGGGTAACACCGGGGAGCTGTTTTTT.

The genes are TRBV6-1 and TRBJ2-6, with D hard to call. Trimming took off 6 bases at V and 0 bases at J, with 12 bases between the two ends. Per germline, CDR1 MNHNS and CDR2 SASEGT. This CDR3 has 16 residues. The DNA of the CDR3 is TGTGCCAGCAGCTGGGTCCTACCCTCTGGGGCCAACGTCCTGACTTTC. Its translation: CASSWVLPSGANVLTF.

This chain connects TRBV18 to TRBJ2-3; tentatively, D is TRBD1 or TRBD2 (5 bases each). V was shortened by 0 bases and J by 6 bases, with 13 bases between the two germline ends. CDR1 is KGHSH and CDR2 is LQKENI in the germline V gene. This CDR3 spans 15 amino acids. The CDR3 DNA reads TGTGCCAGCTCACCACCGGGACCCCTCGAGGATACGCAGTATTTT. This translates into CASSPPGPLEDTQYF.

The chain couples TRBV7-9 to TRBJ2-7; D is perhaps TRBD1 or TRBD2 (5 bases each). The V end lost 3 bases, the J end lost 7 bases, and 16 bases lay between the germline ends. CDR1 is SEHNR, CDR2 FQNEAQ, per germline (reference sequence). The CDR3 runs 14 residues. Written as DNA, the CDR3 is TGTGCCAGCAGCTTTGGGACGTTTGCGTTTGAGCAGTACTTC. Its protein is CASSFGTFAFEQYF.

The CDR3 nucleotides are TGTGCCAGCAGCTTAATGAACAGGCTTAGCTCCTACAATGAGCAGTTCTTC. As protein: CASSLMNRLSSYNEQFF. The chain combines TRBV7-8 with TRBJ2-1; perhaps TRBD1 as D (5 bases). Per the germline V gene, CDR1 is SGHVS and CDR2 is FQNEAQ. The length of the CDR3 is 17 residues. The V end was cut by 2 bases, the J end by 0 bases, with 14 bases between.

The rearrangement uses TRBV3-1 and TRBJ2-7; 7 positions agree with TRBD2. J lost 7 bases, V lost 4 bases, and 7 bases had no gene match. The CDR3 is made up of 13 amino acids. The germline V gene encodes CDR1 LGHDT and CDR2 YNNKEL (reference sequence). The CDR3: CASSLLMGLEQYF. CDR3 sequence (DNA): TGTGCCAGCAGCCTCCTAATGGGACTAGAGCAGTACTTC.

This chain uses TRBV9 with TRBJ2-3; tentatively, D is TRBD1 or TRBD2 (5 bases each). The CDR3 loop spans 14 amino acids. The V and J ends lost 0 bases and 10 bases respectively, with 15 bases between them. Germline V gene sequence: CDR1 SGDLS, CDR2 YYNGEE. The CDR3 DNA reads as TGTGCCAGCAGCGTAGATGGGGGTGACTATGCGCAGTATTTT. Protein: CASSVDGGDYAQYF.